These T cell receptor beta chains were read from a single sample in a study of blood T cell repertoires in COVID-19. Sequencing used immunoSEQ multiplex PCR; TCRdb keeps in-frame clones, though not all of them. The sample yields fewer than 110,000 clones, almost 95% seen once. Sequencing was performed on peripheral blood. Receptors were obtained from a man aged 50 to 60 with active COVID-19. Both conserved end residues are part of each CDR3. The D gene is left open where the match is weak. A clone size is listed for some rows: how often the clone was seen (once, few, many), or a class if it is expanded.

CDR3 length	V gene	D gene	J gene	clone size	CDR3 protein	CDR3 DNA
17	TRBV5-1	TRBD2	TRBJ2-1	.	CASSFGNSGKYYNEQFF	TGCGCCAGCAGCTTCGGAAATAGCGGGAAGTATTACAATGAGCAGTTCTTC
15	TRBV5-1	TRBD2	TRBJ2-1	.	CASSLFGLADNEQFF	TGCGCCAGCAGCTTGTTCGGACTAGCGGACAATGAGCAGTTCTTC
12	TRBV7-9	.	TRBJ1-2	.	CASSFSEYGYTF	TGTGCCAGCAGCTTTTCGGAGTATGGCTACACCTTC
13	TRBV28	.	TRBJ1-5	.	CASSLPDYWPQHF	TGTGCCAGCAGTTTACCGGACTACTGGCCCCAGCATTTT
13	TRBV27	.	TRBJ1-1	.	CASSFNRATEAFF	TGTGCCAGCAGTTTCAACAGGGCCACTGAAGCTTTCTTT
14	TRBV5-4	.	TRBJ2-7	.	CASSFTGSTYEQYF	TGTGCCAGCAGCTTTACCGGGTCTACCTACGAGCAGTACTTC
15	TRBV28	TRBD1	TRBJ1-1	.	CASSRTGTSNTEAFF	TGTGCCAGCAGCCGGACAGGGACCTCGAACACTGAAGCTTTCTTT
12	TRBV11-2	TRBD1	TRBJ2-7	.	CASSGGGYEQYF	TGTGCCAGTTCAGGGGGTGGCTACGAGCAGTACTTC
15	TRBV10-3	TRBD2	TRBJ2-1	.	CAISESERENDEQFF	TGTGCCATCAGTGAGTCGGAGCGGGAGAACGATGAGCAGTTCTTC
12	TRBV28	.	TRBJ1-2	.	CALGRANYGYTF	TGTGCCCTGGGCAGGGCAAACTATGGCTACACCTTC
15	TRBV2	TRBD1	TRBJ1-4	once	CASSLTGTASEKLFF	TGTGCCAGCTCCTTAACGGGGACAGCTAGTGAAAAACTGTTTTTT
16	TRBV7-9	TRBD1	TRBJ1-1	.	CASSPLSGQLTTEAFF	TGTGCCAGCAGCCCCCTTTCGGGACAGCTGACCACTGAAGCTTTCTTT
14	TRBV6-5	.	TRBJ2-1	.	CASTSRLKNNEQFF	TGTGCCAGCACCTCCCGACTCAAGAACAATGAGCAGTTCTTC
16	TRBV18	TRBD2	TRBJ2-1	.	CASSPPGTSGHLEQFF	TGTGCCAGCTCACCACCCGGAACTAGCGGACACCTGGAGCAGTTCTTC
17	TRBV3-1/TRBV3-2	TRBD2	TRBJ2-3	.	CASQDWTSGRAVDTQYF	TGTGCCAGTCAAGATTGGACTAGCGGGAGGGCCGTAGATACGCAGTATTTT
15	TRBV24-1	TRBD2	TRBJ2-1	.	CATSDPGTTGNEQFF	TGTGCCACCAGTGACCCCGGGACTACGGGCAATGAGCAGTTCTTC
14	TRBV27	.	TRBJ2-1	.	CASSSSGYYNEQFF	TGTGCCAGCAGTTCCAGCGGGTACTACAATGAGCAGTTCTTC
13	TRBV5-5	.	TRBJ2-5	.	CASSSLEVETQYF	TGTGCCAGCAGCTCCCTAGAGGTCGAGACCCAGTACTTC
14	TRBV5-1	.	TRBJ2-1	.	CASSLGGYNHEQFF	TGCGCCAGCAGCTTGGGGGGCTACAATCATGAGCAGTTCTTC
18	TRBV10-1	.	TRBJ1-1	once	CASSANTKGDRPNTEAFF	TGCGCCAGCAGCGCGAACACCAAAGGAGACAGGCCGAACACTGAAGCTTTCTTT
15	TRBV6-6	TRBD2	TRBJ2-7	.	CASSTASRGRVEQYF	TGTGCCAGCAGTACGGCGAGTCGCGGGAGGGTCGAGCAGTACTTC
14	TRBV19	.	TRBJ1-1	.	CASSPQTANTEAFF	TGTGCCAGTAGTCCCCAGACAGCGAACACTGAAGCTTTCTTT
17	TRBV4-2	TRBD1	TRBJ2-6	.	CASSQGQGSSGANVLTF	TGTGCCAGCAGCCAAGGACAGGGGTCCTCTGGGGCCAACGTCCTGACTTTC
15	TRBV18	TRBD1	TRBJ1-4	.	CASSPGQGTNEKLFF	TGTGCCAGCTCACCTGGACAGGGGACTAATGAAAAACTGTTTTTT
13	TRBV7-2	.	TRBJ2-7	.	CASSWSSSYEQYF	TGTGCCAGCAGCTGGAGTTCCTCCTACGAGCAGTACTTC
14	TRBV7-2	TRBD2	TRBJ2-3	.	CASSSLAGVDTQYF	TGTGCCAGCAGCTCGCTAGCGGGAGTAGATACGCAGTATTTT
13	TRBV28	.	TRBJ2-7	.	CASRQPQGFEQYF	TGTGCCAGCAGGCAACCCCAGGGGTTCGAGCAGTACTTC
17	TRBV6-1	TRBD1	TRBJ1-2	.	CASSETGTGTFLGGYTF	TGTGCCAGCAGTGAGACCGGGACAGGGACTTTTCTAGGTGGCTACACCTTC
17	TRBV27	TRBD2	TRBJ2-3	.	CASSPSGRALRGDTQYF	TGTGCCAGCAGTCCTAGCGGGAGGGCCTTGAGGGGAGATACGCAGTATTTT
14	TRBV5-1	TRBD1	TRBJ1-1	.	CASSFRGPGTEAFF	TGCGCCAGCAGCTTCAGGGGGCCGGGCACTGAAGCTTTCTTT
13	TRBV9	TRBD2	TRBJ2-1	.	CASNPSGLSWQFF	TGTGCCAGCAACCCGTCGGGACTAAGTTGGCAGTTCTTC
14	TRBV6-5	.	TRBJ2-7	.	CASRLRGSSYEQYF	TGTGCCAGCAGACTTCGGGGTAGCTCCTACGAGCAGTACTTC
13	TRBV11-2	.	TRBJ2-7	.	CASSSSGSYEQYF	TGTGCCAGCAGCTCCAGTGGCTCCTACGAGCAGTACTTC
14	TRBV6-5	.	TRBJ1-4	.	CASSLDTRSEKLFF	TGTGCCAGCAGCCTCGACACTCGAAGTGAAAAACTGTTTTTT
16	TRBV7-9	.	TRBJ1-1	.	CASSVRDSLKGTEAFF	TGTGCCAGCAGCGTACGGGACTCCCTTAAGGGGACTGAAGCTTTCTTT
18	TRBV27	TRBD2	TRBJ2-1	.	CASSLYAIAGGESNEQFF	TGTGCCAGCAGTTTATACGCTATAGCGGGAGGGGAATCGAATGAGCAGTTCTTC
13	TRBV2	.	TRBJ2-7	.	CASSTQGAYEQYF	TGTGCCAGCAGCACACAGGGAGCCTACGAGCAGTACTTC
16	TRBV5-1	TRBD2	TRBJ2-3	.	CASSLALLAGVDTQYF	TGCGCCAGCAGCTTGGCACTACTAGCGGGAGTAGATACGCAGTATTTT
18	TRBV4-1	.	TRBJ2-3	.	CASSQEAGEGPSTDTQYF	TGCGCCAGCAGCCAAGAGGCAGGGGAGGGGCCTAGCACAGATACGCAGTATTTT
16	TRBV6-1	TRBD1	TRBJ2-1	.	CASSELGGERFNEQFF	TGTGCCAGCAGTGAACTAGGGGGCGAGCGTTTTAATGAGCAGTTCTTC
17	TRBV28	TRBD1	TRBJ1-6	.	CASIPTRTGKLPAPLHF	TGTGCCAGCATCCCTACCAGGACAGGCAAACTCCCCGCACCCCTCCACTTT
15	TRBV11-2	TRBD2	TRBJ2-4	once	CASSSAGLQENIQYF	TGTGCCAGCAGCTCTGCGGGACTACAAGAAAACATTCAGTACTTC
13	TRBV6-5	TRBD1	TRBJ1-2	.	CASSIQGNYGYTF	TGTGCCAGCAGTATACAGGGGAACTATGGCTACACCTTC
15	TRBV5-1	TRBD2	TRBJ2-2	.	CASTGLATNTGELFF	TGCGCCAGCACGGGACTAGCGACTAACACCGGGGAGCTGTTTTTT
15	TRBV28	TRBD1	TRBJ1-4	.	CASSSRTGINEKLFF	TGTGCCAGCAGTTCCCGGACAGGTATTAATGAAAAACTGTTTTTT
14	TRBV2	TRBD1	TRBJ2-1	.	CASIGQAVGNEQFF	TGTGCCAGCATCGGACAGGCAGTTGGGAATGAGCAGTTCTTC
14	TRBV6-5	TRBD1	TRBJ2-7	once	CASLYSGQGYEQYF	TGTGCCAGTCTGTATTCGGGACAGGGCTACGAGCAGTACTTC
14	TRBV15	.	TRBJ2-7	.	CATSRDPGGYEQYF	TGTGCCACCAGCAGAGATCCCGGGGGCTACGAGCAGTACTTC
15	TRBV7-7	TRBD2	TRBJ2-1	.	CASSQLADSYNEQFF	TGTGCCAGCAGCCAACTAGCGGACTCCTACAATGAGCAGTTCTTC